These T cell receptor beta chains were read from a single sample in a study of blood T cell repertoires in COVID-19. Profiled with immunoSEQ multiplex PCR; TCRdb holds only in-frame clones, not every one. The sample records 250,000 to 300,000 clones, around nine tenths being singletons. Sample: PBMCs or T cells enriched from blood (not recorded which). Receptors originate from a middle-aged man who had recovered from COVID-19. The CDR3 runs from the conserved cysteine through the conserved F or W. The order of the fields is J gene, clone size, D gene, V gene, CDR3 protein, CDR3 DNA. D genes are given only for firm matches. The size of a clone is reported for some rows only, either as once, few or many, or as a class for expanded clones.

TRBJ1-2 - TRBD1 TRBV5-6 CASSRGQDYGYTF TGTGCCAGCAGTCGTGGACAGGACTATGGCTACACCTTC
TRBJ1-5 - TRBD1 TRBV19 CASSMGRGGSYNQPQHF TGTGCCAGTAGTATGGGGAGAGGGGGCAGTTACAATCAGCCCCAGCATTTT
TRBJ1-2 - - TRBV6-5 CASSSTFNYGYTF TGTGCCAGCAGTTCGACTTTTAACTATGGCTACACCTTC
TRBJ2-2 - - TRBV29-1 CSAKSTVNTGELFF TGCAGCGCAAAATCCACGGTGAACACCGGGGAGCTGTTTTTT
TRBJ1-1 - - TRBV28 CASSFFLTGDTEAFF TGTGCCAGCAGTTTTTTTTTGACAGGCGACACTGAAGCTTTCTTT
TRBJ1-1 - TRBD1 TRBV3-1/TRBV3-2 CASSPVTGVLGEAFF TGTGCCAGCAGCCCTGTGACAGGGGTGTTGGGTGAAGCTTTCTTT
TRBJ2-1 - - TRBV4-1 CASSQPQVSYNEQFF TGCGCCAGCAGCCAACCCCAGGTCTCCTACAATGAGCAGTTCTTC
TRBJ1-5 - - TRBV19 CASRDRQLDSNQPQHF TGTGCCAGTAGGGACAGACAGTTAGATAGCAATCAGCCCCAGCATTTT
TRBJ2-7 - TRBD2 TRBV7-9 CASSFTGTSNYEQYF TGTGCCAGCAGCTTCACCGGGACTAGCAACTACGAGCAGTACTTC
TRBJ2-6 - TRBD1 TRBV3-1/TRBV3-2 CASSQGDRGSGANVLTF TGTGCCAGCAGCCAAGGAGACAGGGGGTCTGGGGCCAACGTCCTGACTTTC
TRBJ2-7 - TRBD2 TRBV9 CASSVGLTSNEQYF TGTGCCAGCAGCGTAGGTTTGACTAGCAACGAGCAGTACTTC
TRBJ1-3 - - TRBV10-3 CAISGGPLDGNTIYF TGTGCCATCAGTGGGGGCCCGTTAGACGGAAACACCATATATTTT
TRBJ2-1 - TRBD1 TRBV25-1 CASSDWTGRNEQFF TGTGCCAGCAGTGATTGGACAGGGAGGAATGAGCAGTTCTTC
TRBJ2-1 - - TRBV5-4 CASLPGGGGVVNEQFF TGTGCCAGCTTACCCGGGGGTGGGGGAGTGGTAAATGAGCAGTTCTTC
TRBJ2-5 - TRBD2 TRBV2 CASGRDGYQETQYF TGTGCCAGCGGGAGGGACGGCTATCAAGAGACCCAGTACTTC
TRBJ2-5 - - TRBV29-1 CSVLLAGETQYF TGCAGCGTTCTACTGGCGGGGGAGACCCAGTACTTC
TRBJ2-6 - TRBD1 TRBV24-1 CATSDPTGELAGANVLTF TGTGCCACCAGTGATCCGACAGGGGAGTTAGCTGGGGCCAACGTCCTGACTTTC
TRBJ2-4 - TRBD1 TRBV7-2 CASSFSLGQGAKNIQYF TGTGCCAGCAGCTTCAGCCTAGGACAGGGTGCTAAAAACATTCAGTACTTC
TRBJ2-1 - - TRBV29-1 CSVGASSYNEQFF TGCAGCGTTGGAGCGAGCTCCTACAATGAGCAGTTCTTC
TRBJ1-5 - TRBD1 TRBV5-1 CASSLTGAGNQPQHF TGCGCCAGCAGTCTGACAGGGGCTGGGAATCAGCCCCAGCATTTT
TRBJ2-1 - TRBD2 TRBV18 CASSPRLAVISYNEQFF TGTGCCAGCTCACCAAGACTAGCGGTTATATCCTACAATGAGCAGTTCTTC
TRBJ1-1 - - TRBV5-1 CASSLVGRAVTEAFF TGCGCCAGCAGCTTGGTTGGCAGGGCGGTCACTGAAGCTTTCTTT
TRBJ2-1 - TRBD1 TRBV9 CASSERQGKQFF TGTGCCAGCAGCGAGCGACAGGGAAAGCAGTTCTTC
TRBJ2-3 - TRBD2 TRBV28 CASSLAGGTDTQYF TGTGCCAGCAGTTTAGCGGGGGGCACAGATACGCAGTATTTT
TRBJ2-7 - - TRBV7-2 CASSPDSLSYEQYF TGTGCCAGCAGTCCCGATTCACTTTCCTACGAGCAGTACTTC
TRBJ1-1 - - TRBV10-1 CASSQGGSTEAFF TGCGCCAGCAGTCAGGGTGGAAGCACTGAAGCTTTCTTT
TRBJ1-2 - - TRBV6-6 CASSYITGNYGYTF TGTGCCAGCAGTTACATAACAGGGAACTATGGCTACACCTTC
TRBJ2-7 few - TRBV7-8 CASSRLASSYEQYF TGTGCCAGCAGCCGGCTAGCGAGCTCCTACGAGCAGTACTTC
TRBJ1-6 few - TRBV6-6 CASSQGRWGRALDPLHF TGTGCCAGCAGTCAGGGGCGTTGGGGGCGGGCCCTTGATCCCCTCCACTTT
TRBJ2-7 - TRBD1 TRBV27 CASSPLFTGTGIWAYEQYF TGTGCCAGCAGTCCGTTATTTACCGGGACAGGGATATGGGCCTACGAGCAGTACTTC
TRBJ2-2 - TRBD1 TRBV25-1 CASSVYRGRSTGELFF TGTGCCAGCAGTGTGTACAGGGGGCGCAGCACCGGGGAGCTGTTTTTT
TRBJ2-5 - TRBD2 TRBV5-6 CASSLIAGGGQETQYF TGTGCCAGCAGCCTAATAGCGGGGGGCGGTCAAGAGACCCAGTACTTC
TRBJ1-1 once - TRBV6-4 CASSVGGPNTEAFF TGTGCCAGCAGTGTGGGGGGGCCGAACACTGAAGCTTTCTTT
TRBJ1-2 few TRBD1 TRBV6-5 CASSYSQGPSYGYTF TGTGCCAGCAGTTACTCACAGGGGCCCAGCTATGGCTACACCTTC
TRBJ2-7 - TRBD1 TRBV28 CASSTPGTGNYEQYF TGTGCCAGCAGCACGCCCGGGACAGGGAACTACGAGCAGTACTTC
TRBJ2-1 - TRBD2 TRBV27 CASSPGLAPYNEQFF TGTGCCAGCAGTCCGGGACTAGCCCCCTACAATGAGCAGTTCTTC
TRBJ1-6 once TRBD1 TRBV11-3 CASSSRQGDSPLHF TGTGCCAGCAGCTCGCGACAGGGAGACTCACCCCTCCACTTT
TRBJ1-1 once - TRBV7-9 CASSHTGRITNTEAFF TGTGCCAGCAGCCATACAGGGAGAATTACAAACACTGAAGCTTTCTTT
TRBJ1-5 - - TRBV6-5 CASEGGMRNQPQHF TGTGCCAGTGAGGGGGGGATGCGAAATCAGCCCCAGCATTTT
TRBJ2-7 - TRBD2 TRBV3-1/TRBV3-2 CASSQSLAGGPGQYF TGTGCCAGCAGCCAGTCCCTAGCGGGGGGGCCGGGGCAGTACTTC